Sequencing of this TCR beta chain was carried out in a study of blood T cells in healthy people across ages. Using a J-beta primer mix together with a sample-barcoded 5' primer, a second PCR was run for about 6 to 12 cycles. In TCRdb, the 5' RACE reads were re-called with MiXCR into one record per CDR3 protein. Of hundreds of thousands of distinct CDR3 sequences listed, about 43% are singletons. This TCR was sampled from a man older than 75 in good health. The specimen was blood.

The CDR3 bases are TGTGCCAGCAGCCCGCTGGCGGGAGGCCCTCAACCCTACAATGAGCAGTTCTTC. Protein sequence: CASSPLAGGPQPYNEQFF. The chain uses TRBV4-2 and TRBJ2-1, with 8 bases aligning to TRBD2. The V gene's germline CDR1 is LGHNA and CDR2 YNFKEQ. The trim removed 4 bases at V and 2 bases at J, leaving 13 bases unmatched. The length of the CDR3 is 18 residues.